Following are 7 T cell receptor beta chains from one sample sequenced in a study of human T cells and chemical hapten exposure. The time point: pre-sensitization, week 0. As for treatment: therapeutic diphenylcyclopropenone sensitization with weekly scalp DPC. TCRdb reprocessed the RACE reads via MiXCR and lists one record per CDR3 protein. This sample has 350,000 to 450,000 distinct CDR3 sequences, with roughly 5.3% found just once. The specimen was whole blood, collected in connection with sensitization to the hapten diphenylcyclopropenone (DPC). These receptors came from a woman aged 50 to 65 with alopecia areata. Some clones in this sample may be carry-over from other donors' samples.

Ten or more counts support this clonotype. The V and J genes are TRBV7-9 and TRBJ1-2; 8 bases line up with TRBD1. CDR1 SEHNR and CDR2 FQNEAQ come from the germline V gene (reference sequence). V lost 1 base to trimming and J lost 6 bases; unmatched junction nucleotides: 4. The CDR3 covers 14 residues. The CDR3 sequence is CASSLVRTGNGYTF. CDR3 sequence (DNA): TGTGCCAGCAGCTTAGTCCGGACAGGGAATGGCTACACCTTC.

This clonotype was counted at least ten times. The chain uses TRBV28 and TRBJ2-7; possible D gene TRBD1, 5 bases. Trimming removed 2 bases from V and 0 bases from J, with 8 bases in between. The CDR3 runs to 14 residues. Germline values: CDR1 MDHEN, CDR2 SYDVKM. The CDR3 protein is CASSLPGHSYEQYF. CDR3 in DNA: TGTGCCAGCAGTTTACCCGGACACTCCTACGAGCAGTACTTC.

This chain joins TRBV20-1 and TRBJ1-2, with D uncertain. CDR1 is DFQATT, CDR2 SNEGSKA, per germline (reference sequence). This CDR3 contains 15 residues. Between the trimmed V and J ends, which lost 0 bases and 4 bases, there was a span of 15 bases. The DNA for the CDR3 is TGCAGTGCTAGAGAGTCAGCACGCAGCACCTATGGCTACACCTTC. Its translation is CSARESARSTYGYTF.

This clonotype showed up many times. The chain's CDR3 is CASSVRDKNTGELFF. CDR3 sequence (DNA): TGTGCCAGCAGCGTCCGGGACAAGAACACCGGGGAGCTGTTTTTT. This chain links TRBV3-1 with TRBJ2-2; perhaps TRBD1 as D (6 bases). V was pared by 5 bases and J by 1 base, with 11 bases between. CDR1 and CDR2 (germline): LGHDT, YNNKEL (reference sequence). The CDR3 extends over 15 amino acids.

The chain carries TRBV10-3 and TRBJ1-3, with D possibly being TRBD1 (6 bases). Per germline, CDR1 ENHRY and CDR2 SYGVKD. The V and J ends lost 6 bases and 2 bases respectively, with 11 bases between them. The CDR3 spans 14 residues. As DNA, the CDR3 is TGTGCCATCAGCCAGCAGGGGACTGGAAACACCATATATTTT. This gives the protein CAISQQGTGNTIYF.

CDR3 amino acids: CASSQRGGDRETQYF. The CDR3 DNA sequence: TGCGCCAGCAGCCAACGCGGGGGTGATCGCGAGACCCAGTACTTC. The chain employs TRBV4-3 and TRBJ2-5; 7 positions agree with TRBD2. After removal of 2 bases from V and 5 bases from J, the junction contained 8 bases not matched to a gene. This CDR3 has 15 residues. Looked up from germline, CDR1 is LGHNA and CDR2 is YSLEER.

The chain couples TRBV14 to TRBJ2-3; no clear D. Germline CDR1 reads SGHDN; CDR2 reads FVKESK. The CDR3 contains 13 residues. The V gene lost 6 bases and the J gene lost 2 bases, with 9 bases spanning the gap. As DNA, the CDR3 is TGTGCCAGCAGTCCATACCTCACAGATACGCAGTATTTT. Translating gives CASSPYLTDTQYF. The variable domain in full, completed from reference TRBV14 and TRBJ2-3, reads EAGVTQFPSHSVIEKGQTVTLRCDPISGHDNLYWYRRVMGKEIKFLLHFVKESKQDESGMPNNRFLAERTGGTYSTLKVQPAELEDSGVYFCASSPYLTDTQYFGPGTRLTVL.